This T cell receptor (beta chain) was documented in a study of CD8+CD57+ T cells in acquired aplastic anemia. The CDR3 length is 15 residues. Germline V lookup: CDR1 SEHNR, CDR2 FQNEAQ (reference sequence). Trimming cost V 0 bases and J 3 bases, with 11 bases left between them. Investigators profiled TCR beta VDJ and CDR3 from genomic DNA template. TCRdb ran MiXCR on the reads and lists one entry per CDR3 protein. The table lists around 170,000 distinct CDR3 sequences, 55% to 75% of them singletons. This sequence was found in a human donor in good health. The sample comprised sorted CD4+, CD8+, or CD8+CD57+ T cells (not recorded which) from PBMCs. The V and J genes are TRBV7-9 and TRBJ2-5; possible D gene TRBD1, 5 bases. The chain's CDR3 is CASSLAAGPKETQYF. CDR3 DNA: TGTGCCAGCAGCTTAGCCGCAGGGCCGAAAGAGACCCAGTACTTC.